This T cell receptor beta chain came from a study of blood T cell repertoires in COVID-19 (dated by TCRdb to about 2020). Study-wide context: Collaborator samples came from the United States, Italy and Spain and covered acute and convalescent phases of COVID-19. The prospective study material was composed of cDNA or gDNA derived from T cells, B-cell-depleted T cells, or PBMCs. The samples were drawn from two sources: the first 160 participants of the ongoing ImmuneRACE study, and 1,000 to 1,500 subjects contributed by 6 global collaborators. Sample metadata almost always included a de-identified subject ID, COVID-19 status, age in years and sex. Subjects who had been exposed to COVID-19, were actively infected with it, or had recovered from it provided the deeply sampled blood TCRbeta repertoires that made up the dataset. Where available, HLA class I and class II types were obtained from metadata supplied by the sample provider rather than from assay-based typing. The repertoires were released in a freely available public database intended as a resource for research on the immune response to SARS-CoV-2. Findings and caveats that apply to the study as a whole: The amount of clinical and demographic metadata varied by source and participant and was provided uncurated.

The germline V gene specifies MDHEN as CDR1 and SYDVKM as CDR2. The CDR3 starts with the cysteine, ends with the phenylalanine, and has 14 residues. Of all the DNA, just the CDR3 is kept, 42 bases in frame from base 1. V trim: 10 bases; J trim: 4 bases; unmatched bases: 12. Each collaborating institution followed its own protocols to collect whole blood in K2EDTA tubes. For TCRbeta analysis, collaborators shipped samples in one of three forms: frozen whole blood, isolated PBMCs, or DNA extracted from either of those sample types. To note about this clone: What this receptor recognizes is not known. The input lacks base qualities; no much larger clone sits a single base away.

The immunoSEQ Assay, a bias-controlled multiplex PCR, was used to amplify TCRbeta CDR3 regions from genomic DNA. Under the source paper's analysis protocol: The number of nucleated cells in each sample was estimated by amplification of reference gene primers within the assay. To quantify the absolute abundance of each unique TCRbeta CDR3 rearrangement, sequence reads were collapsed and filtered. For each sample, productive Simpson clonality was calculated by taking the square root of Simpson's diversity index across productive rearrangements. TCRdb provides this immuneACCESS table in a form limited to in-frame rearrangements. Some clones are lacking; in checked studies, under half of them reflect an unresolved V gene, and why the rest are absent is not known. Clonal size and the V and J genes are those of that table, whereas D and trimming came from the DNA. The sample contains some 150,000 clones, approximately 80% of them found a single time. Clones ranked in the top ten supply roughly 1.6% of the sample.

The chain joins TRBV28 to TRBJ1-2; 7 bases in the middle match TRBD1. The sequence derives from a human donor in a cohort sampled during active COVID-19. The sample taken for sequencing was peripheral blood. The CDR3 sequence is CATSTGTGAYGYTF. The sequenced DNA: TGTGCCACTTCGACAGGGACGGGGGCCTATGGCTACACCTTC.